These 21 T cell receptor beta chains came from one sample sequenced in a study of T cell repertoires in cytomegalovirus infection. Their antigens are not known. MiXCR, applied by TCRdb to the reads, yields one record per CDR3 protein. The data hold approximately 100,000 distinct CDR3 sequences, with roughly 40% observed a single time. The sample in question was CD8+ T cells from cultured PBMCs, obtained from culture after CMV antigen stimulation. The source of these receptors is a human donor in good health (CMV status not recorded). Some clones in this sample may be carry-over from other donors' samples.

CDR3 residues: CASSYSGGGAVEQYF. The CDR3 region has the DNA TGTGCCAGCAGTTACTCCGGCGGGGGGGCCGTCGAGCAGTACTTC. The chain recombines TRBV6-2 or TRBV6-3 with TRBJ2-7; 9 nucleotides agree with TRBD2. The CDR3 length is 15 residues. Trimming cost V 0 bases and J 6 bases; bases outside gene matches: 6. CDR1 and CDR2 from the germline V gene are MNHEY and SVGEGT.

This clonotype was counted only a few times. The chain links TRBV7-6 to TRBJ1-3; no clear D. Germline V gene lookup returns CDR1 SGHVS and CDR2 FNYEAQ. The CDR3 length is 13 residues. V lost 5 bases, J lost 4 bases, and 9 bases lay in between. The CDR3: CASSPLSGNTIYF. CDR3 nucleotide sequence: TGTGCCAGCAGCCCGCTTTCAGGAAACACCATATATTTT.

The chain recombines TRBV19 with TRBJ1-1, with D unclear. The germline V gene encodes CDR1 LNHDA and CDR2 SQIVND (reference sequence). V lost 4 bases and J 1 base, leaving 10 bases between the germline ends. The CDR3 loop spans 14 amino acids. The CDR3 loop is CASSTGLWNTEAFF. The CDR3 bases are TGTGCCAGTAGTACCGGACTGTGGAACACTGAAGCTTTCTTT. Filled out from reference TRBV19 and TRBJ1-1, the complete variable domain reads DGGITQSPKYLFRKEGQNVTLSCEQNLNHDAMYWYRQDPGQGLRLIYYSQIVNDFQKGDIAEGYSVSREKKESFPLTVTSAQKNPTAFYLCASSTGLWNTEAFFGQGTRLTVV.

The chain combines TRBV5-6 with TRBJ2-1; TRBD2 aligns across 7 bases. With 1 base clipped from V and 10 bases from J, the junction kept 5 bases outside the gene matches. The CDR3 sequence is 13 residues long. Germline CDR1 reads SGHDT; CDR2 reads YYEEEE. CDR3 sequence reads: CASSLPSGDEQFF. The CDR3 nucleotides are TGTGCCAGCAGCTTGCCCAGCGGGGACGAGCAGTTCTTC.

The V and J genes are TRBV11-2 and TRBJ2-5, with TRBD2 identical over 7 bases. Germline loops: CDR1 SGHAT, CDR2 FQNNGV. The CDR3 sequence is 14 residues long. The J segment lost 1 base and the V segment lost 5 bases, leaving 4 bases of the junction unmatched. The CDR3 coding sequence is TGTGCCAGCAGCACGGGACTAATCCAAGAGACCCAGTACTTC. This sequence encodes CASSTGLIQETQYF.

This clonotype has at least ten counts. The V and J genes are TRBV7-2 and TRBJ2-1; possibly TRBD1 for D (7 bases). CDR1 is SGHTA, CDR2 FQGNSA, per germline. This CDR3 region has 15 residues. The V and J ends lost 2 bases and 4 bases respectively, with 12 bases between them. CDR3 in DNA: TGTGCCAGCAGCTTACAGGGGGGCGCGTACAATGAGCAGTTCTTC. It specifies CASSLQGGAYNEQFF. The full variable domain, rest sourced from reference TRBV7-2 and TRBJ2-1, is GAGVSQSPSNKVTEKGKDVELRCDPISGHTALYWYRQSLGQGLEFLIYFQGNSAPDKSGLPSDRFSAERTGGSVSTLTIQRTQQEDSAVYLCASSLQGGAYNEQFFGPGTRLTVL.

The CDR3 is CASKENRGAPEKLFF. DNA of the CDR3: TGTGCCAGTAAGGAAAACAGGGGAGCCCCGGAAAAACTGTTTTTT. This sequence joins TRBV19 and TRBJ1-4; TRBD1 matches at 7 bases. The ends lost 7 bases at V and 8 bases at J; junction bases unmatched: 13. The length of the CDR3 is 15 residues. The V gene's germline CDR1 is LNHDA and CDR2 SQIVND (reference sequence).

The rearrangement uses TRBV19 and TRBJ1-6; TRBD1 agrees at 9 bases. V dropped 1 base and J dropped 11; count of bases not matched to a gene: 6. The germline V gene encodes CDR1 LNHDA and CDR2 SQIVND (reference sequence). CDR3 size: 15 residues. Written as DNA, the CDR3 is TGTGCCAGTAGTATAGGAGGGACAGGGAGTACACCCCTCCACTTT. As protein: CASSIGGTGSTPLHF. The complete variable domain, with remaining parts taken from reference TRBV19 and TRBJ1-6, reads DGGITQSPKYLFRKEGQNVTLSCEQNLNHDAMYWYRQDPGQGLRLIYYSQIVNDFQKGDIAEGYSVSREKKESFPLTVTSAQKNPTAFYLCASSIGGTGSTPLHFGNGTRLTVT.

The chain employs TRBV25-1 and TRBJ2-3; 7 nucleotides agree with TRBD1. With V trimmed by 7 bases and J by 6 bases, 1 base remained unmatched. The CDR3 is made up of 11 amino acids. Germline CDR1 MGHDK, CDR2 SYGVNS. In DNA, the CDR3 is TGTGCCAGCACACAGGGGGATACGCAGTATTTT. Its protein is CASTQGDTQYF.

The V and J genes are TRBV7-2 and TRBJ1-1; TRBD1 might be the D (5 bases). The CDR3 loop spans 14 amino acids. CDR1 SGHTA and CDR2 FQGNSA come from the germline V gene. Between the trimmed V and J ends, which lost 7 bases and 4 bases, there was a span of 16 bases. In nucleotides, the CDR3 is TGTGCCAGCACGGGGGGGTATAGAGGCACTGAAGCTTTCTTT. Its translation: CASTGGYRGTEAFF. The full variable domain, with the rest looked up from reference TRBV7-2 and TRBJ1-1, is GAGVSQSPSNKVTEKGKDVELRCDPISGHTALYWYRQSLGQGLEFLIYFQGNSAPDKSGLPSDRFSAERTGGSVSTLTIQRTQQEDSAVYLCASTGGYRGTEAFFGQGTRLTVV.

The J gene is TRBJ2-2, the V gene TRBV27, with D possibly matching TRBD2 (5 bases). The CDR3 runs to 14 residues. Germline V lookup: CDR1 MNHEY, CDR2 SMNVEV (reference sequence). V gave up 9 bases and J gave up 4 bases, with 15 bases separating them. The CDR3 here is CASQRGSSTGELFF. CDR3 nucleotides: TGTGCCAGTCAACGGGGTAGTAGCACCGGGGAGCTGTTTTTT.

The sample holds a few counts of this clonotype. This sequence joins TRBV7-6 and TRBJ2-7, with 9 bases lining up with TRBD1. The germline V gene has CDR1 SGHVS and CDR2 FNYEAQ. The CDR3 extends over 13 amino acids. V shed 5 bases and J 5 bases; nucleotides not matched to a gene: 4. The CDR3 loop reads CASSQGQGDEQYF. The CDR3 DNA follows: TGTGCCAGCAGCCAGGGACAGGGAGACGAGCAGTACTTC.

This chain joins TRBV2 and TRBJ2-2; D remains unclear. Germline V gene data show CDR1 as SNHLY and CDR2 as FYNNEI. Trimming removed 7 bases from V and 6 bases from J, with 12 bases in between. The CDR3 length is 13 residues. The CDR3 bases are TGTGCCAGCACTGATACCGCGGCCGGGGAGCTGTTTTTT. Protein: CASTDTAAGELFF. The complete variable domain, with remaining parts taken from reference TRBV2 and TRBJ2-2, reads EPEVTQTPSHQVTQMGQEVILRCVPISNHLYFYWYRQILGQKVEFLVSFYNNEISEKSEIFDDQFSVERPDGSNFTLKIRSTKLEDSAMYFCASTDTAAGELFFGEGSRLTVL.

In nucleotides, the CDR3 is TGTGCCAGCAGTGAATTCGGCGAAGTTAGCAATCAGCCCCAGCATTTT. This gives the protein CASSEFGEVSNQPQHF. This rearrangement joins TRBV6-1 to TRBJ1-5; D not resolved. The V gene lost 2 bases and the J gene lost 0 bases, with 11 bases spanning the gap. This CDR3 has 16 residues. The V gene's germline CDR1 is MNHNS and CDR2 SASEGT.

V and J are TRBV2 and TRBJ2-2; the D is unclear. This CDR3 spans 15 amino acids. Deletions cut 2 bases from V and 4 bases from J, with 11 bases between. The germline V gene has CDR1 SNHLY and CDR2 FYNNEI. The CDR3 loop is CASSEYASSTGELFF. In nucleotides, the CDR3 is TGTGCCAGCAGTGAATATGCTAGTTCCACCGGGGAGCTGTTTTTT.

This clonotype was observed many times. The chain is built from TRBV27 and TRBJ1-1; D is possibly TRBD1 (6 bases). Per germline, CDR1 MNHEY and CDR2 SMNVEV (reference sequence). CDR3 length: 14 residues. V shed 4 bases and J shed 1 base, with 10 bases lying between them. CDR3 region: CASSSLTGNTEAFF. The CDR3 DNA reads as TGTGCCAGCAGTTCTCTGACAGGGAACACTGAAGCTTTCTTT.

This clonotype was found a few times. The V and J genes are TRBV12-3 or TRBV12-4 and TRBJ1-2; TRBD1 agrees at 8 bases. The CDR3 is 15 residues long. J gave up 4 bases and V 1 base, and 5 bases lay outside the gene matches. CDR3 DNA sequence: TGTGCCAGCAGTTTAGTACACAGGGGGGGCTATGGCTACACCTTC. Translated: CASSLVHRGGYGYTF.

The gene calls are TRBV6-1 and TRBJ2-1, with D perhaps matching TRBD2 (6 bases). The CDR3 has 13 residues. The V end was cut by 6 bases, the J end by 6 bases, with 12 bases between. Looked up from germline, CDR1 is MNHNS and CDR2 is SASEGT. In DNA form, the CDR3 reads TGTGCCAGCAGGTGGACTAATTCCAATGAGCAGTTCTTC. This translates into CASRWTNSNEQFF.

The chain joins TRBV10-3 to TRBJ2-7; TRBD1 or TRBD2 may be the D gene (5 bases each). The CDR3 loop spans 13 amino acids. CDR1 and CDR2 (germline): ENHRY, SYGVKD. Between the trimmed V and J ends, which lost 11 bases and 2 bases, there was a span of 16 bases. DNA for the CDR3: TGTGCCGTAAACCGGGACGGTACCTACGAGCAGTACTTC. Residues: CAVNRDGTYEQYF.

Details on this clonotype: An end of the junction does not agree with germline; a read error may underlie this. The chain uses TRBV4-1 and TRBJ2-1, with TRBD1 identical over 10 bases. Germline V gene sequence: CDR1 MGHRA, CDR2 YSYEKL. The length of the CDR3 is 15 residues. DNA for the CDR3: TGTGCCAGCAGCCAACCCGACAGGGGGCGGAATGAGCAGTTCTTC. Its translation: CASSQPDRGRNEQFF.

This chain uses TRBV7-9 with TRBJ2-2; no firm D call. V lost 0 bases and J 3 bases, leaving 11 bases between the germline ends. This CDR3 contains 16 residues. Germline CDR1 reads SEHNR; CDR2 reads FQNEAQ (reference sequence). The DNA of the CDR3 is TGTGCCAGCAGCTTAGCGCTAGGATCCTACACCGGGGAGCTGTTTTTT. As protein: CASSLALGSYTGELFF.